This is a list of T cell receptor beta chains from one sample in a study of blood T cell repertoires in COVID-19. The table came from immunoSEQ multiplex PCR; TCRdb's copy has only in-frame clones and leaves some out. Here the sample spans 450,000 to 500,000 clones, 70% to 90% being singletons. Sequenced sample: PBMCs or T cells enriched from blood (not recorded which). The receptors come from a woman in her sixties who had recovered from COVID-19. CDR3s include the opening cysteine and the closing phenylalanine or tryptophan. A D gene is named only where the DNA matches it firmly. Only part of the rows carry a size: once, few, many, or a class if the clone is expanded.

d_gene	v_gene	abundance	j_gene	CDR3nt	CDR3aa
NA	TRBV5-1	NA	TRBJ1-4	TGCGCCAGCAGCTTAACCGGGACATCGAAGGCTAATGAAAAACTGTTTTTT	CASSLTGTSKANEKLFF
NA	TRBV14	NA	TRBJ2-3	TGTGCCAGCAGCCCTAAACTCGGGTACCCGTCCACAGATACGCAGTATTTT	CASSPKLGYPSTDTQYF
NA	TRBV27	NA	TRBJ1-2	TGTGCCAGCAGTTTTATTGCCAGGGGCGGCTACACCTTC	CASSFIARGGYTF
TRBD2	TRBV6-5	NA	TRBJ2-3	TGTGCCAGCAGTAGACTAGCGGGGAGCCCAGATACGCAGTATTTT	CASSRLAGSPDTQYF
TRBD1	TRBV5-4	NA	TRBJ2-3	TGTGCCAGCAGCCCCGGGACAGGGCCCCCGGATACGCAGTATTTT	CASSPGTGPPDTQYF
TRBD1	TRBV5-1	NA	TRBJ1-2	TGCGCCAGCAGCTTGGGGCCAGGGGGTCGAGCTAACTATGGCTACACCTTC	CASSLGPGGRANYGYTF
TRBD1	TRBV6-1	NA	TRBJ1-2	TGTGCCAGCAGTGAGAGGGACAGGGGCCATGATGGCTACACCTTC	CASSERDRGHDGYTF
NA	TRBV6-5	NA	TRBJ1-1	TGTGCCAGCAGTTACTCGCCGGGGTTGAACACTGAAGCTTTCTTT	CASSYSPGLNTEAFF
TRBD1	TRBV5-8	NA	TRBJ1-6	TGTGCCAGCAGCTTTACCGGGACAGACAATTCACCCCTCCACTTT	CASSFTGTDNSPLHF
NA	TRBV21-1	once	TRBJ2-3	TGTGCCAGCAGCAGGACCCTAGCGGGGGAGAAGGATACGCAGTATTTT	CASSRTLAGEKDTQYF
TRBD1	TRBV5-6	NA	TRBJ2-5	TGTGCCAGCAGCTTGGGACAGGGGTATGGGGAGACCCAGTACTTC	CASSLGQGYGETQYF
NA	TRBV6-5	NA	TRBJ2-5	TGTGCCAGCAGTTCAGGACTTCCCCGGGAGACCCAGTACTTC	CASSSGLPRETQYF
NA	TRBV5-6	NA	TRBJ1-1	TGTGCCAGCAGCTTGGGTACAGATCCAGCTTTCTTT	CASSLGTDPAFF
TRBD1	TRBV19	NA	TRBJ1-2	TGTGCCAGTAGTATGGGCGACAGGGGGCGAGGCTACACCTTC	CASSMGDRGRGYTF
NA	TRBV5-1	NA	TRBJ1-2	TGCGCCAGCAGCTCACAGGTTAACTATGGCTACACCTTC	CASSSQVNYGYTF
TRBD2	TRBV5-1	NA	TRBJ2-3	TGCGCCAGCAGCTTGCGCGGGGGAACCGCAGATACGCAGTATTTT	CASSLRGGTADTQYF